Presented here are 30 T cell receptor beta chains from one specimen sequenced in a study of blood T cell repertoires in COVID-19. Repertoires were generated with immunoSEQ multiplex PCR, while TCRdb's copy carries only in-frame clones and drops some. The profile covers under 250,000 clones, with 92% appearing a single time and about 0.8% taken by the ten largest. Sequencing was carried out using peripheral blood. The receptors here all came from a man aged 60 to 69 with COVID-19, enrolled during active disease.

This chain connects TRBV7-9 to TRBJ2-2, with TRBD1 identical over 7 bases. J gave up 4 bases and V 1 base, and 3 bases lay outside the gene matches. CDR1 SEHNR and CDR2 FQNEAQ come from the germline V gene (reference sequence). The CDR3 loop spans 15 amino acids. This CDR3 reads CASSLVAGGTGELFF. The CDR3 DNA reads as TGTGCCAGCAGCTTAGTCGCAGGGGGCACCGGGGAGCTGTTTTTT.

This chain connects TRBV18 to TRBJ1-5, with D possibly being TRBD1 (5 bases). The CDR3 extends over 14 amino acids. Germline CDR1 KGHSH, CDR2 LQKENI. V lost 2 bases and J lost 6, with 11 bases in between. CDR3: CASSPEGLTQPQHF. In DNA, the CDR3 is TGTGCCAGCTCACCAGAGGGACTCACTCAGCCCCAGCATTTT.

The table lists this clone with a count of one. CDR3 in DNA: TGCAGCGCGAGACAGGGCTACAATACTGAGCAGTTCTTC. Protein product: CSARQGYNTEQFF. V is TRBV29-1 and J is TRBJ2-1; 7 positions agree with TRBD1. CDR1 SQVTM and CDR2 ANQGSEA come from the germline V gene. The CDR3 length is 13 residues. The J segment lost 9 bases and the V segment lost 7 bases, leaving 12 bases of the junction unmatched.

This sequence joins TRBV15 and TRBJ2-7; D is perhaps TRBD1 (5 bases). Between the trimmed V and J ends, which lost 0 bases and 4 bases, there was a span of 13 bases. CDR1 is LNHNV, CDR2 YYDKDF, per germline (reference sequence). The CDR3 runs 15 residues. The CDR3 DNA reads TGTGCCACCAGCAGAGATAATCAGGGTGGGTACGAGCAGTACTTC. It specifies CATSRDNQGGYEQYF.

V is TRBV27 and J is TRBJ1-1; tentative D call: TRBD1 (6 bases). The CDR3 has 17 amino acids. Germline loops: CDR1 MNHEY, CDR2 SMNVEV (reference sequence). Trimming took 6 bases from V and 1 from J, leaving 21 bases between them. CDR3 in amino acids: CASRSPSPGQTNTEAFF. DNA for the CDR3: TGTGCCAGCAGGAGCCCCTCCCCTGGACAGACGAACACTGAAGCTTTCTTT.

This clone was observed once. The gene calls are TRBV7-8 and TRBJ1-1, with D possibly matching TRBD1 (6 bases). CDR1 SGHVS and CDR2 FQNEAQ come from the germline V gene. The CDR3 runs to 15 residues. V was clipped by 3 bases and J by 0 bases, with 11 bases between them. The CDR3 coding sequence is TGTGCCAGCAGCTTTACCGACAGGTTGAACACTGAAGCTTTCTTT. It yields the protein CASSFTDRLNTEAFF.

This rearrangement joins TRBV10-1 to TRBJ2-7; 7 positions agree with TRBD1. Losses at the gene ends were 2 bases for V and 2 bases for J; bases not matched to a gene: 6. Germline values: CDR1 WNHNN, CDR2 SYGVQD (reference sequence). There are 15 residues in the CDR3. Here the CDR3 reads CASSEDGTGAYEQYF. The CDR3 nucleotides are TGCGCCAGCAGTGAGGACGGCACAGGGGCCTACGAGCAGTACTTC.

V is TRBV5-1 and J is TRBJ2-1, with 10 bases fitting TRBD2. V dropped 5 bases and J dropped 3; count of bases not matched to a gene: 8. The germline V gene has CDR1 SGHRS and CDR2 YFSETQ. The CDR3 runs to 16 residues. In nucleotides, the CDR3 is TGCGCCAGCAGAGCATTAGCGGGGGGTAACTACAATGAGCAGTTCTTC. It codes for CASRALAGGNYNEQFF. The whole variable domain, filled in from reference TRBV5-1 and TRBJ2-1, reads KAGVTQTPRYLIKTRGQQVTLSCSPISGHRSVSWYQQTPGQGLQFLFEYFSETQRNKGNFPGRFSGRQFSNSRSEMNVSTLELGDSALYLCASRALAGGNYNEQFFGPGTRLTVL.

The chain employs TRBV7-9 and TRBJ2-1; 8 nucleotides match TRBD2. This CDR3 is built from 14 residues. CDR1 and CDR2 (germline): SEHNR, FQNEAQ (reference sequence). V trimming: 1 base; J trimming: 8 bases; junction bases outside the gene matches: 4. The CDR3 loop is CASSLELREDEQFF. The CDR3 DNA reads as TGTGCCAGCAGCTTAGAGTTGCGGGAGGATGAGCAGTTCTTC.

The chain employs TRBV11-1 and TRBJ1-1, with D possibly matching TRBD1 (5 bases). From germline, CDR1 is SGHAT and CDR2 FQDESV (reference sequence). The ends were cut back, 5 bases at V and 2 bases at J, with 12 bases in the middle. The CDR3 is made up of 14 amino acids. CDR3 residues: CASSPDSHNTEAFF. In DNA form, the CDR3 reads TGTGCCAGCAGCCCTGACAGTCATAACACTGAAGCTTTCTTT.

The chain has TRBV7-2 and TRBJ1-1, with TRBD1 matching 7 bases. CDR3 length: 16 residues. Germline-derived CDR1 and CDR2 are SGHTA and FQGNSA. V trimming: 1 base; J trimming: 4 bases; junction bases outside the gene matches: 9. CDR3 bases: TGTGCCAGCAGCTTAGAATGGACAGGAGTCTTCACTGAAGCTTTCTTT. This sequence encodes CASSLEWTGVFTEAFF.

The J gene is TRBJ1-1, the V gene TRBV27, with 9 positions matching TRBD1. The V segment lost 7 bases and the J segment 2 bases; nucleotides outside the gene matches: 11. The germline V gene has CDR1 MNHEY and CDR2 SMNVEV (reference sequence). The CDR3 is made up of 16 amino acids. The CDR3 spells CASTPGQGLLNTEAFF. The CDR3 nucleotides are TGTGCCAGCACCCCGGGACAGGGTCTATTAAACACTGAAGCTTTCTTT.

This clone was found a few times. V is TRBV5-1 and J is TRBJ1-5, with 12 bases that match TRBD1. Germline V gene lookup returns CDR1 SGHRS and CDR2 YFSETQ. The CDR3 extends over 16 amino acids. The V and J ends lost 2 bases and 5 bases, in that order; junction bases with no gene match: 5. The CDR3 bases are TGCGCCAGCAGCTTCTCGGGACAGGGGGCGGATCAGCCCCAGCATTTT. Protein: CASSFSGQGADQPQHF.

This clone was detected only once. Mismatch with germline at one junction end may stem from a read error. V is TRBV2 and J is TRBJ1-2, with TRBD1 matching 8 bases. Germline V gene data show CDR1 as SNHLY and CDR2 as FYNNEI. The CDR3 has 11 amino acids. CDR3 sequence (DNA): TGTGCCAGCAGTGTGGGGGGACAGGCCGTTTTC. Translated, it gives CASSVGGQAVF.

This chain joins TRBV5-5 and TRBJ2-7, with TRBD2 identical over 7 bases. The CDR3 is made up of 15 amino acids. V was clipped by 1 base and J by 3 bases; unmatched bases: 7. From germline, CDR1 is SGHKS and CDR2 YYEKEE (reference sequence). CDR3 residues: CASSLRTRGNYEQYF. The CDR3 DNA sequence: TGTGCCAGCAGCTTGAGGACTAGAGGGAACTACGAGCAGTACTTC.

This chain uses TRBV24-1 with TRBJ2-1; TRBD2 matches 12 bases. The germline V gene has CDR1 KGHDR and CDR2 SFDVKD. The length of the CDR3 is 15 residues. J lost 6 bases, V lost 5 bases, and 4 bases had no gene match. The CDR3 region is CATSASGGAGNEQFF. DNA for the CDR3: TGTGCCACCAGTGCTAGCGGGGGGGCGGGCAATGAGCAGTTCTTC.

The chain employs TRBV7-9 and TRBJ2-1; TRBD2 matches at 9 bases. This CDR3 is 16 amino acids long. V dropped 5 bases and J dropped 3; count of bases not matched to a gene: 8. Germline lookup yields CDR1 SEHNR and CDR2 FQNEAQ (reference sequence). The CDR3 here is CASSAPGLADYNEQFF. CDR3 DNA sequence: TGTGCCAGCAGCGCCCCGGGACTAGCAGACTACAATGAGCAGTTCTTC.

The rearrangement links TRBV6-2 or TRBV6-3 to TRBJ2-2, with a tentative D call TRBD2 (6 bases). The CDR3 spans 14 residues. Germline CDR1 MNHEY, CDR2 SVGEGT. Deletions cut 5 bases from V and 4 bases from J, with 11 bases between. CDR3 nucleotide sequence: TGTGCCAGCAGTAGGGACTTCCTCACCGGGGAGCTGTTTTTT. Its translation: CASSRDFLTGELFF.

The CDR3 DNA follows: TGTGCCAGCAGCCGAGGCAGCAATGAGCAGTTCTTC. Translated, it gives CASSRGSNEQFF. The chain joins TRBV3-1 (or the pseudogene TRBV3-2) to TRBJ2-1; D not resolved. CDR1 is LGHDT, CDR2 YNNKEL, per germline (reference sequence). This CDR3 comprises 12 residues. Trimming shortened V by 4 bases and J by 6 bases, and 7 bases separated the two germline ends.

The chain is built from TRBV4-1 and TRBJ2-2; 10 nucleotides line up with TRBD1. Germline V gene sequence: CDR1 MGHRA, CDR2 YSYEKL. Trimming at V came to 0 bases and at J to 5 bases, leaving 6 bases not matched to a gene. The CDR3 has 17 residues. DNA of the CDR3: TGCGCCAGCAGCCAAGAAATGGGGACAGGGGTAACCGGGGAGCTGTTTTTT. Translation: CASSQEMGTGVTGELFF.

This clone was seen only once. A junction end diverges from the germline sequence, so it may reflect a read error. The chain combines TRBV9 with TRBJ2-1; D perhaps matches TRBD2 (6 bases). Germline values: CDR1 SGDLS, CDR2 YYNGEE. This CDR3 contains 12 residues. This CDR3 reads CASSVAVGGPVF. The CDR3 coding sequence is TGTGCCAGCAGCGTAGCGGTCGGGGGTCCGGTCTTC. The full variable domain, its missing parts supplied by reference TRBV9 and TRBJ2-1, is DSGVTQTPKHLITATGQRVTLRCSPRSGDLSVYWYQQSLDQGLQFLIQYYNGEERAKGNILERFSAQQFPDLHSELNLSSLELGDSALYFCASSVAVGGPVFGPGTRLTVL.

The CDR3 DNA sequence: TGTGCCAGCGCCGCAACGGGACAGGGCACCTACGAGCAGTACTTC. As protein: CASAATGQGTYEQYF. The chain couples TRBV18 to TRBJ2-7; 9 bases are shared with TRBD1. Germline lookup yields CDR1 KGHSH and CDR2 LQKENI. V trimming: 8 bases; J trimming: 2 bases; junction bases outside the gene matches: 10. This CDR3 is built from 15 residues.

The V gene is TRBV3-1 (or the pseudogene TRBV3-2), the J gene TRBJ2-2; D is uncertain. V dropped 0 bases and J dropped 8 bases, with 10 bases sitting between them. This CDR3 region has 14 residues. CDR1 is LGHDT, CDR2 YNNKEL, per germline (reference sequence). CDR3 residues: CASSQDYVGGELFF. In DNA form, the CDR3 reads TGTGCCAGCAGCCAAGATTATGTCGGGGGGGAGCTGTTTTTT.

The chain uses TRBV5-1 and TRBJ2-7; 8 bases are a match to TRBD1. The J segment lost 1 base and the V segment lost 5 bases, leaving 8 bases of the junction unmatched. In germline, CDR1 is SGHRS, CDR2 YFSETQ. This CDR3 is built from 15 residues. CDR3: CASRPPGGLSYEQYF. The CDR3 DNA follows: TGCGCCAGCAGACCCCCAGGGGGCCTTTCCTACGAGCAGTACTTC.

This clone was observed once. The chain employs TRBV6-5 and TRBJ2-7, with TRBD1 matching over 9 bases. Germline V CDR1 and CDR2: MNHEY, SVGAGI. V was clipped by 0 bases and J by 6 bases; unmatched bases: 6. The CDR3 has 15 amino acids. The CDR3 is CASSYSNRGRGEQYF. The CDR3, as DNA: TGTGCCAGCAGTTACTCGAACAGGGGGCGCGGCGAGCAGTACTTC.

The chain combines TRBV6-2 or TRBV6-3 with TRBJ2-1; D remains ambiguous. V was shortened by 5 bases and J by 5 bases, with 16 bases between the two germline ends. This CDR3 region has 15 residues. Germline V gene data show CDR1 as MNHEY and CDR2 as SVGEGT. CDR3 sequence (DNA): TGTGCCAGCAGTCCCAAGCCCCCAGGTAACAATGAGCAGTTCTTC. This gives the protein CASSPKPPGNNEQFF.

V and J are TRBV18 and TRBJ1-4; D is unclear. This CDR3 contains 14 residues. CDR1 and CDR2 from the germline V gene are KGHSH and LQKENI. Trimming pared 5 bases from V and 4 bases from J, leaving 11 bases between. The CDR3 protein is CASSSTDYNEKLFF. In DNA form, the CDR3 reads TGTGCCAGCTCATCGACGGACTATAATGAAAAACTGTTTTTT.

J is TRBJ2-1 and V is TRBV18; 8 nucleotides agree with TRBD2. V was clipped by 3 bases and J by 10 bases; unmatched bases: 14. This CDR3 is 16 amino acids long. Germline V gene sequence: CDR1 KGHSH, CDR2 LQKENI. The CDR3 DNA sequence: TGTGCCAGCTCACCCGGAATCGGGGGGGGTAGCGAGGAGCAGTTCTTC. It yields the protein CASSPGIGGGSEEQFF.

The chain links TRBV9 to TRBJ2-7, with TRBD1 identical over 8 bases. This CDR3 contains 13 residues. Germline V gene sequence: CDR1 SGDLS, CDR2 YYNGEE. V was pared by 3 bases and J by 5 bases, with 4 bases of the junction left unmatched. CDR3 DNA sequence: TGTGCCAGCAGCGGCAGGGGGCAGGACGAGCAGTACTTC. Translated: CASSGRGQDEQYF.

This clone came up once. The V call is TRBV28, the J call TRBJ2-7, with 7 bases matching TRBD2. The CDR3 loop spans 14 amino acids. The germline CDR1 and CDR2 sequences are MDHEN and SYDVKM. With 6 bases clipped from V and 1 base from J, the junction kept 6 bases outside the gene matches. CDR3 nucleotides: TGTGCCAGCAGGAAGACTAGCCGTTCCTACGAGCAGTACTTC. Residues: CASRKTSRSYEQYF.